This TCR beta chain was recovered during a study of blood T cell repertoires in COVID-19 (dated by TCRdb to about 2020). Regarding the research as a whole: The collaborator samples originated in the United States, Italy and Spain and spanned the acute and convalescent phases of COVID-19. The material from the prospective study consisted of cDNA or gDNA derived from T cells, B-cell-depleted T cells, or PBMCs. Deeply sampled blood TCRbeta repertoires from subjects exposed to, actively infected with, or recovered from COVID-19 were included in the dataset. A freely available public database, intended as a resource for researchers studying the immune response to SARS-CoV-2, is where the repertoires were released. Samples came from the ongoing ImmuneRACE study (first 160 participants) plus 1,254 subjects from 6 global collaborators. A de-identified subject ID, COVID-19 status, age in years and sex were almost always included in the sample metadata. Where HLA class I and class II types were available, the types were taken from metadata supplied by the sample provider, not from assay-based typing. What the authors observed across the whole study: How much clinical and demographic metadata was included differed by source and by participant, and the metadata was provided uncurated.

The immunoSEQ Assay, a bias-controlled multiplex PCR, was used to amplify TCRbeta CDR3 regions from genomic DNA. For the original study's pipeline: The number of nucleated cells in each sample was estimated by amplification of reference gene primers within the assay. Sequence reads were collapsed and filtered to measure the absolute abundance of every unique TCRbeta CDR3 rearrangement. For each sample, productive Simpson clonality was calculated as the square root of Simpson's diversity index across productive rearrangements. As stored in TCRdb, this immuneACCESS dataset retains in-frame rearrangements with V and J assigned. A fraction of the clones does not appear; measured against another copy, unresolved V genes explain less than half of the discrepancy, and the remainder lacks a known reason. The V and J calls and clone size are taken from that table; D and trimming were inferred from the DNA. The sample table shows around 230,000 clones, and roughly nine tenths are seen once. About 7% of the sample comes from the top ten.

Samples from volunteer blood donors who had recovered from COVID-19 were contributed by a second Seattle source. The collaborating institutions used their own protocols to collect whole blood in K2EDTA tubes. For TCRbeta analysis, collaborators shipped samples as frozen whole blood, isolated PBMCs, or DNA extracted from either of those sample types. About this clone: Its antigen is still unknown. No quality values exist for individual bases; no much larger clone is one base distant.

From a lookup of the germline V gene (reference sequence), CDR1 and CDR2 are LGHDT and YNNKEL. Taken from cysteine to phenylalanine, the CDR3 has 14 residues. Only CDR3 DNA remains: 42 bases, in frame from the first base. V is clipped by 2 bases and J by 7 bases, and the sequence between their germline boundaries is 11 bases long. The receptor chain draws on TRBV3-1 (or the pseudogene TRBV3-2) and TRBJ2-2; there is no confident call for the D gene. The sequence derives from a man in his fifties or sixties who had recovered from COVID-19. The material sequenced was peripheral blood. Read as DNA, the sequence is TGTGCCAGCAGCCAAATCCGTGCGGTCGGGGAGCTGTTTTTT. This translates into CASSQIRAVGELFF.